Below, 18 T cell receptor beta chains from the same sample are listed, as sequenced in a study of T cell repertoires in cytomegalovirus infection. These receptors' targets are unknown. A single record per CDR3 protein comes from TCRdb applying MiXCR to the reads. In the table there are roughly 500,000 distinct CDR3 sequences, about 33% of which are singletons. The sequencing here drew on cultured PBMCs, taken from culture after CMV antigen stimulation. These receptors originate from a human donor in good health (CMV status not recorded). Some clones in this sample may be carry-over from other donors' samples.

This chain uses TRBV3-1 with TRBJ1-5; 11 bases are shared with TRBD1. J lost 7 bases, V lost 3 bases, and 11 bases had no gene match. Germline CDR1 LGHDT, CDR2 YNNKEL (reference sequence). The CDR3 extends over 17 amino acids. DNA for the CDR3: TGTGCCAGCAGCCAGGAACCGGGACAGGGGGATTGGCAGCCCCAGCATTTT. It translates to CASSQEPGQGDWQPQHF.

This clonotype has just one count. A read error may be the cause here, since a much bigger clone is one base away. The chain uses TRBV7-8 and TRBJ2-5; D is uncertain. The germline CDR1 and CDR2 sequences are SGHVS and FQNEAQ. This CDR3 has 12 residues. The CDR3: CASSLGIETHYF. For the CDR3, the DNA is TGTGCCAGCAGCTTAGGAATTGAGACCCATTACTTC.

The chain combines TRBV6-5 with TRBJ2-7, with TRBD2 matching over 11 bases. Germline-derived CDR1 and CDR2 are MNHEY and SVGAGI. The CDR3 covers 13 residues. V lost 9 bases, J lost 3 bases, and 4 bases stayed unmatched. The CDR3 loop reads CASLGTSGYEQYF. DNA of the CDR3: TGTGCCAGTCTGGGGACTAGCGGCTACGAGCAGTACTTC.

This clonotype showed up many times. This chain uses TRBV7-6 with TRBJ2-1, with 11 bases lining up with TRBD2. V lost 2 bases, J lost 6 bases, and 3 bases stayed unmatched. This CDR3 has 15 residues. Germline lookup yields CDR1 SGHVS and CDR2 FNYEAQ. The CDR3 coding sequence is TGTGCCAGCAGCTTAATGGGGACTAGCGGCAATGAGCAGTTCTTC. Residues: CASSLMGTSGNEQFF. Using reference TRBV7-6 and TRBJ2-1 for the parts outside the CDR3, the full variable domain is GAGVSQSPRYKVTKRGQDVALRCDPISGHVSLYWYRQALGQGPEFLTYFNYEAQQDKSGLPNDRFSAERPEGSISTLTIQRTEQRDSAMYRCASSLMGTSGNEQFFGPGTRLTVL.

There are many counts of this clonotype. CDR3 region: CASSQDRTAYTEAFF. As DNA, the CDR3 is TGCGCCAGCAGCCAAGACCGGACGGCCTACACTGAAGCTTTCTTT. The rearrangement links TRBV4-1 to TRBJ1-1, with unresolved D. Germline CDR1 and CDR2: MGHRA and YSYEKL. CDR3 length: 15 residues. V gave up 0 bases and J gave up 3 bases, with 11 bases separating them.

The chain employs TRBV6-6 and TRBJ2-6, with D perhaps being TRBD1 or TRBD2 (5 bases each). V was pared by 5 bases and J by 3 bases, with 14 bases between. Germline V lookup: CDR1 MNHNY, CDR2 SVGAGI (reference sequence). The CDR3 length is 16 residues. This chain's CDR3 is CASSPPGAGGANVLTF. The CDR3 bases are TGTGCCAGCAGTCCGCCCGGGGCTGGTGGGGCCAACGTCCTGACTTTC.

The chain joins TRBV4-1 to TRBJ2-7; D is ambiguous. Trimming removed 5 bases from V and 7 bases from J, with 12 bases in between. Germline V gives CDR1 MGHRA, CDR2 YSYEKL. CDR3 length equals 12 residues. The CDR3 DNA sequence: TGCGCCAGCAGCGCCCCCGTAGGGGAGCAGTACTTC. This translates into CASSAPVGEQYF.

In this sample, this clonotype turned up a few times. The V call is TRBV4-1, the J call TRBJ1-5, with D perhaps TRBD1 (6 bases). Germline V gene sequence: CDR1 MGHRA, CDR2 YSYEKL. Trimming stripped 4 bases from V and 3 bases from J, with 19 bases between. The CDR3 has 17 residues. The CDR3 loop is CASSPGGKGGVNQPQHF. In DNA, the CDR3 is TGCGCCAGCAGCCCGGGGGGGAAGGGGGGAGTCAATCAGCCCCAGCATTTT.

This chain joins TRBV12-3 or TRBV12-4 and TRBJ2-5; TRBD1 agrees at 7 bases. Trimming removed 6 bases from V and 7 bases from J; junction bases left unmatched: 8. The CDR3 contains 13 residues. The CDR3 DNA reads as TGTGCCAGCAGCTCTGGACAGGCTAGGACCCAGTACTTC. Encoded protein: CASSSGQARTQYF.

This chain links TRBV7-2 with TRBJ2-5; 8 bases map to TRBD2. Trimming at V came to 5 bases and at J to 2 bases, leaving 10 bases not matched to a gene. This CDR3 is built from 16 residues. From germline, CDR1 is SGHTA and CDR2 FQGNSA. The CDR3 bases are TGTGCCAGCAGCCCGAGAGCGGGAGTCAATCAAGAGACCCAGTACTTC. Protein sequence: CASSPRAGVNQETQYF.

The V gene is TRBV5-4, the J gene TRBJ2-3, with 7 bases aligning to TRBD2. This CDR3 contains 16 residues. CDR1 SGHNT and CDR2 YYREEE come from the germline V gene (reference sequence). Trimming removed 3 bases from V and 2 bases from J; junction bases left unmatched: 9. The CDR3 reads CASSSSAGEVTDTQYF. CDR3 bases: TGTGCCAGCAGCTCCTCGGCGGGAGAGGTCACAGATACGCAGTATTTT.

V is TRBV28 and J is TRBJ2-1, with no clear D. The V end lost 6 bases, the J end lost 0 bases, and 15 bases lay between the germline ends. The CDR3 covers 16 residues. Germline loops: CDR1 MDHEN, CDR2 SYDVKM. The CDR3 here is CASSHGTISSYNEQFF. In nucleotides, the CDR3 is TGTGCCAGCAGCCACGGTACTATAAGCTCCTACAATGAGCAGTTCTTC.

V usage is TRBV11-3 and J usage is TRBJ2-1; 13 nucleotides match TRBD2. The CDR3 is 19 residues long. V dropped 5 bases and J dropped 6; count of bases not matched to a gene: 16. CDR1 SGHNT and CDR2 YENEEA come from the germline V gene. For the CDR3, the DNA is TGTGCCAGCAGCGAGACCCCGATCCGTTGGACTAGCGGGAGCAATGAGCAGTTCTTC. This translates into CASSETPIRWTSGSNEQFF.

This rearrangement joins TRBV7-6 to TRBJ2-1, with 7 bases lining up with TRBD1. The trim removed 5 bases at V and 0 bases at J, leaving 7 bases unmatched. The CDR3 spans 16 residues. CDR1 SGHVS and CDR2 FNYEAQ come from the germline V gene. The CDR3 DNA reads as TGTGCCAGCAGCGGGCACAGGGGCGGCTCCTACAATGAGCAGTTCTTC. Its protein product is CASSGHRGGSYNEQFF.

This chain joins TRBV19 and TRBJ1-5, with D uncertain. CDR3 length equals 13 residues. Deletions cut 5 bases from V and 7 bases from J, with 12 bases between. In germline, CDR1 is LNHDA, CDR2 SQIVND (reference sequence). The CDR3 loop reads CASSERLEQPQHF. CDR3 nucleotide sequence: TGTGCCAGTAGTGAACGGCTGGAACAGCCCCAGCATTTT. The full variable domain, in which reference TRBV19 and TRBJ1-5 provide the parts outside the CDR3, is DGGITQSPKYLFRKEGQNVTLSCEQNLNHDAMYWYRQDPGQGLRLIYYSQIVNDFQKGDIAEGYSVSREKKESFPLTVTSAQKNPTAFYLCASSERLEQPQHFGDGTRLSIL.

V and J are TRBV20-1 and TRBJ2-5; weak D call: TRBD1 (6 bases). The CDR3 totals 14 residues. V was shortened by 0 bases and J by 1 base, with 9 bases between the two germline ends. CDR1 and CDR2 from the germline V gene are DFQATT and SNEGSKA (reference sequence). CDR3: CSARDGRGQETQYF. In nucleotides, the CDR3 is TGCAGTGCTAGAGATGGCAGGGGCCAAGAGACCCAGTACTTC.

The rearrangement links TRBV28 to TRBJ1-5; the D gene is possibly TRBD1 (6 bases). V lost 5 bases to trimming and J lost 5 bases, with 13 bases between them. CDR1 is MDHEN, CDR2 SYDVKM, per germline. The CDR3 extends over 14 amino acids. Here the CDR3 DNA reads TGTGCCAGCAGTCGGAACAACAGGGATCAGCCCCAGCATTTT. Encoded protein: CASSRNNRDQPQHF.

There are a few counts of this clonotype. The chain employs TRBV24-1 and TRBJ2-2; no definite D call. CDR3 length: 14 residues. V was pared by 10 bases and J by 9 bases, with 20 bases between. The V gene's germline CDR1 is KGHDR and CDR2 SFDVKD. This CDR3 reads CATTSGTPRRELFF. In DNA form, the CDR3 reads TGTGCCACGACGTCTGGCACCCCGAGGCGGGAGCTGTTTTTT.